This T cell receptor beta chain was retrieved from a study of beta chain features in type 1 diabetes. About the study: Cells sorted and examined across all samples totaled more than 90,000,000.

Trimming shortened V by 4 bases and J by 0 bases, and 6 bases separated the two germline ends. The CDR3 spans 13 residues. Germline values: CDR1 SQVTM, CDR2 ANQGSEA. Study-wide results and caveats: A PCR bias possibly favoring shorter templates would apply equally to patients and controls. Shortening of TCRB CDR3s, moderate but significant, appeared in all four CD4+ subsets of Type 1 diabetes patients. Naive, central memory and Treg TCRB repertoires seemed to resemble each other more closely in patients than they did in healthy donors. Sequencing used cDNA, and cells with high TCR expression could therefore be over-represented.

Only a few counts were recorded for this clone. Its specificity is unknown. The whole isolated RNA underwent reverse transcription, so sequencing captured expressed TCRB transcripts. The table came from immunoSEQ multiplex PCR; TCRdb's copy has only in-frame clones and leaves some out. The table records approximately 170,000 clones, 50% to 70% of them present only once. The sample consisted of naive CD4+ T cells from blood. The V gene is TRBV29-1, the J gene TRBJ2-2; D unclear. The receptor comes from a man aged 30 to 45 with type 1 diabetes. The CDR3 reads CSVARSNTGELFF. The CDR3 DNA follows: TGCAGCGTTGCGCGCTCGAACACCGGGGAGCTGTTTTTT.